The 15 T cell receptor beta chains listed next were all sequenced from one sample in a study of cytomegalovirus exposure and HLA in healthy donors. PCR was performed using 60 Vbeta and 13 Jbeta primers. Using immunoSEQ multiplex PCR, the repertoire was profiled, and TCRdb retains in-frame clones only, with some absent. This sample has about 140,000 clones, with over 70% found just once. What was sequenced was PBMCs. Receptor source: a woman in her forties in good health and CMV-seronegative.

V and J are TRBV6-5 and TRBJ1-5; 7 bases align to TRBD1. The length of the CDR3 is 13 residues. The junction had 5 bases not matched to a gene; V was cut back by 5 bases and J by 7 bases. CDR1 is MNHEY, CDR2 SVGAGI, per germline. The CDR3, as DNA: TGTGCCAGCAGTCTACAGGGGACGCAGCCCCAGCATTTT. Its protein product is CASSLQGTQPQHF.

This sequence joins TRBV29-1 and TRBJ1-2; D is perhaps TRBD1 (6 bases). V was cut by 6 bases and J by 1 base, with 15 bases left in between. The germline gives CDR1 SQVTM, CDR2 ANQGSEA. The CDR3 contains 14 residues. The CDR3 nucleotides read TGCAGCGTGGAGAGGACAGTTTTTAACTATGGCTACACCTTC. This sequence encodes CSVERTVFNYGYTF. The full variable domain, its missing parts supplied by reference TRBV29-1 and TRBJ1-2, is SAVISQKPSRDICQRGTSLTIQCQVDSQVTMMFWYRQQPGQSLTLIATANQGSEATYESGFVIDKFPISRPNLTFSTLTVSNMSPEDSSIYLCSVERTVFNYGYTFGSGTRLTVV.

The chain couples TRBV5-1 to TRBJ1-2, with a weak D call TRBD1 (6 bases). The CDR3 length is 16 residues. The germline V gene has CDR1 SGHRS and CDR2 YFSETQ. V lost 0 bases and J lost 4, with 16 bases in between. The CDR3 reads CASSLAGGPPGYGYTF. The CDR3 region has the DNA TGCGCCAGCAGCTTGGCGGGGGGGCCCCCTGGCTATGGCTACACCTTC. The whole variable domain, filled in from reference TRBV5-1 and TRBJ1-2, reads KAGVTQTPRYLIKTRGQQVTLSCSPISGHRSVSWYQQTPGQGLQFLFEYFSETQRNKGNFPGRFSGRQFSNSRSEMNVSTLELGDSALYLCASSLAGGPPGYGYTFGSGTRLTVV.

This clone was detected only a few times. This sequence joins TRBV6-5 and TRBJ1-1, with D maybe TRBD1 (6 bases). CDR1 is MNHEY, CDR2 SVGAGI, per germline. Trimming stripped 6 bases from V and 10 bases from J, with 18 bases between. The CDR3 loop spans 13 amino acids. CDR3 amino acids: CASRQRGGERAFF. The DNA for the CDR3 is TGTGCCAGCAGACAAAGGGGGGGCGAGCGAGCTTTCTTT.

This clone was found a few times. This sequence joins TRBV28 and TRBJ1-2; D is perhaps TRBD1 (6 bases). Germline-derived CDR1 and CDR2 are MDHEN and SYDVKM. CDR3 length: 12 residues. In DNA form, the CDR3 reads TGTGCTTCCGGGGGGCGTAACTATGGCTACACCTTC. It is translated as CASGGRNYGYTF.

The chain recombines TRBV7-2 with TRBJ2-1; 10 positions match TRBD2. The germline CDR1 and CDR2 sequences are SGHTA and FQGNSA. The CDR3 totals 15 residues. The ends lost 3 bases at V and 15 bases at J; junction bases unmatched: 14. The CDR3 DNA is TGTGCCAGCAGCTTGGGACTAGCGAACCGGGTGAGCTCGTTCTTC. Amino acids: CASSLGLANRVSSFF.

The DNA of the CDR3 is TGTGCCAGCAGCCCGGACGTCGGTTCGACTAGCGGGGGGCTACTTCTGGGGGAGCAGTACTTC. This codes for CASSPDVGSTSGGLLLGEQYF. V gene TRBV4-2 combines with J gene TRBJ2-7, with 13 bases that match TRBD2. Per the germline V gene, CDR1 is LGHNA and CDR2 is YNFKEQ. V dropped 4 bases and J dropped 7; count of bases not matched to a gene: 25. The CDR3 is 21 amino acids.

J is TRBJ2-1 and V is TRBV9, with D maybe TRBD1 (6 bases). This CDR3 has 13 residues. Germline V CDR1 and CDR2: SGDLS, YYNGEE. The V end lost 3 bases, the J end lost 10 bases, and 14 bases lay between the germline ends. The DNA for the CDR3 is TGTGCCAGCAGCGAAACCCATACAGGGGAGCAGTTCTTC. Translating gives CASSETHTGEQFF. The whole variable domain, filled in from reference TRBV9 and TRBJ2-1, reads DSGVTQTPKHLITATGQRVTLRCSPRSGDLSVYWYQQSLDQGLQFLIQYYNGEERAKGNILERFSAQQFPDLHSELNLSSLELGDSALYFCASSETHTGEQFFGPGTRLTVL.

The chain uses TRBV7-8 and TRBJ2-5, with D perhaps TRBD1 (6 bases). The germline V gene has CDR1 SGHVS and CDR2 FQNEAQ. Trimming removed 2 bases at V and 5 bases at J, with 12 bases between. There are 14 residues in the CDR3. CDR3 bases: TGTGCCAGCAGCTTAAATGGGGGCGCCGAGACCCAGTACTTC. It specifies CASSLNGGAETQYF.

J is TRBJ2-7 and V is TRBV27; D unclear. This CDR3 is built from 15 residues. The germline V gene encodes CDR1 MNHEY and CDR2 SMNVEV (reference sequence). With 6 bases removed from V and 0 bases from J, the gap between germline ends came to 15 bases. The CDR3 region is CASRSASQISYEQYF. The CDR3 DNA reads as TGTGCCAGCAGGTCGGCCTCACAGATCTCCTACGAGCAGTACTTC.

This clone appeared a few times. CDR3 sequence: CASSTFGQYTDTQYF. CDR3 DNA sequence: TGTGCCAGTAGTACCTTCGGACAGTACACAGATACGCAGTATTTT. The chain couples TRBV19 to TRBJ2-3; TRBD1 is a possible D gene (6 bases). The CDR3 totals 15 residues. From germline, CDR1 is LNHDA and CDR2 SQIVND (reference sequence). Trimming cost V 4 bases and J 2 bases, with 13 bases left between them.

The genes are TRBV2 and TRBJ2-5; TRBD1 aligns across 7 bases. The germline gives CDR1 SNHLY, CDR2 FYNNEI. V gave up 6 bases and J gave up 3 bases; unmatched junction bases: 10. The CDR3 loop spans 15 amino acids. The CDR3 protein is CASRRTGRIKETQYF. CDR3 coding DNA: TGTGCCAGCAGGAGGACAGGAAGAATTAAAGAGACCCAGTACTTC.

The chain couples TRBV7-2 to TRBJ1-5, with D hard to call. CDR3 length: 14 amino acids. Germline V CDR1 and CDR2: SGHTA, FQGNSA. Between the trimmed V and J ends, which lost 4 bases and 1 base, there was a span of 8 bases. CDR3 sequence reads: CASSSGSSNQPQHF. The DNA for the CDR3 is TGTGCCAGCAGCTCGGGGTCGAGCAATCAGCCCCAGCATTTT.

This clone has more than one count but fewer than ten. The gene calls are TRBV4-2 and TRBJ1-2; 7 bases agree with TRBD1. Germline lookup yields CDR1 LGHNA and CDR2 YNFKEQ. The CDR3 consists of 14 residues. The ends lost 3 bases at V and 2 bases at J; junction bases unmatched: 3. The chain's CDR3 is CASSHGGQNYGYTF. The CDR3 DNA reads as TGTGCCAGCAGCCATGGGGGACAGAACTATGGCTACACCTTC.

The J gene is TRBJ1-2, the V gene TRBV29-1, with unresolved D. The CDR3 is made up of 10 amino acids. Trimming cost V 6 bases and J 6 bases, with 8 bases left between them. The germline CDR1 and CDR2 sequences are SQVTM and ANQGSEA. The CDR3 loop reads CSVLSNGYTF. The CDR3 DNA is TGCAGCGTCCTATCGAATGGCTACACCTTC.